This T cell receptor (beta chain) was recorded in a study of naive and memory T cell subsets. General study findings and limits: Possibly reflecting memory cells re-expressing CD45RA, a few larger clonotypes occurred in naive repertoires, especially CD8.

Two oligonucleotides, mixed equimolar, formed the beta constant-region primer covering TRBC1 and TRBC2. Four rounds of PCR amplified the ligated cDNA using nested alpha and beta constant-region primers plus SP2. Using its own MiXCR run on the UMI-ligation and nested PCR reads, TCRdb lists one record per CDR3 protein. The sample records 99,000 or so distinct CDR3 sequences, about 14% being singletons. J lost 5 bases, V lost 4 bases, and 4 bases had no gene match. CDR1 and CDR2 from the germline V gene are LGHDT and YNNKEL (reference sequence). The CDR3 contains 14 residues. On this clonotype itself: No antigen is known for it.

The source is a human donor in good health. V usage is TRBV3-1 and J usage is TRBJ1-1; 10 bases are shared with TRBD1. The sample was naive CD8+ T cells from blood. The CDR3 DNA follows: TGTGCCAGCAGCCCCGGGACAGGGGTAACTGAAGCTTTCTTT. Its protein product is CASSPGTGVTEAFF.